Following are 11 T cell receptor beta chains from one sample sequenced in a study of post-analysis software for immune sequencing data. Regarding the study as a whole: TRBV segments more frequent in patients than in controls numbered a few and included TRBV5-6, TRBV5-1 and TRBV20-1.

What these receptors recognize is not known. Sequencing libraries made from TCR beta cDNA carried unique molecular identifiers. Each CDR3 protein is one row after TCRdb ran MiXCR on the PCR reads. Of 700,000 to 900,000 distinct CDR3 sequences listed, around 42% are singletons. The sequenced sample was blood. These receptor sequences come from a girl between 10 and 17 years old with multiple sclerosis.

V gene TRBV6-1 combines with J gene TRBJ1-5, with D possibly being TRBD1 (6 bases). CDR1 and CDR2 (germline): MNHNS, SASEGT. V was shortened by 4 bases and J by 5 bases, with 18 bases between the two germline ends. The CDR3 is 16 amino acids. The CDR3 region is CASSAPGHKIDQPQHF. Written as DNA, the CDR3 is TGTGCCAGCAGTGCTCCGGGACACAAAATAGATCAGCCCCAGCATTTT.

This chain links TRBV6-1 with TRBJ1-6, with TRBD1 matching over 8 bases. The CDR3 has 14 residues. The trim removed 4 bases at V and 10 bases at J, leaving 6 bases unmatched. The germline CDR1 and CDR2 sequences are MNHNS and SASEGT. CDR3 coding DNA: TGTGCCAGCAGTGCCTCCAGGGGGCCCTCACCCCTCCACTTT. Its translation: CASSASRGPSPLHF.

The rearrangement uses TRBV6-5 and TRBJ1-4; D might be TRBD1 (5 bases). The V end was cut by 4 bases, the J end by 14 bases, with 17 bases between. The CDR3 runs 13 residues. The germline gives CDR1 MNHEY, CDR2 SVGAGI. The CDR3 nucleotides read TGTGCCAGCAGTTCCTCCGGGACCCCGACTCTGTTTTTT. It is translated as CASSSSGTPTLFF.

The chain recombines TRBV6-6 with TRBJ2-1, with TRBD2 identical over 7 bases. The V and J ends lost 6 bases and 10 bases, in that order; junction bases with no gene match: 12. Germline V CDR1 and CDR2: MNHNY, SVGAGI (reference sequence). The CDR3 contains 14 residues. CDR3 in DNA: TGTGCCAGCAGGCTAATGGGAGGGAATGACGAGCAGTTCTTC. Translation gives CASRLMGGNDEQFF.

This clonotype was counted only a few times. The rearrangement joins TRBV20-1 to TRBJ2-7; 8 nucleotides match TRBD1. This CDR3 region has 17 residues. J lost 4 bases, V lost 0 bases, and 14 bases had no gene match. Germline CDR1 reads DFQATT; CDR2 reads SNEGSKA (reference sequence). The CDR3 DNA is TGCAGTGCTAGAGATCTCGGTCTGGCAGGGGGCTCGTACGAGCAGTACTTC. Amino acids: CSARDLGLAGGSYEQYF.

This clonotype was seen a handful of times. This rearrangement joins TRBV4-1 to TRBJ2-5; 14 bases are shared with TRBD2. Germline assignment: CDR1 MGHRA and CDR2 YSYEKL. J gave up 5 bases and V 4 bases, and 6 bases lay outside the gene matches. The CDR3 has 16 amino acids. The CDR3 nucleotides read TGCGCCAGCAGCCGAGAGGGACTAGCGGGAGTGGAGACCCAGTACTTC. As protein: CASSREGLAGVETQYF.

V usage is TRBV20-1 and J usage is TRBJ2-7, with TRBD1 matching 7 bases. V trimming: 5 bases; J trimming: 0 bases; junction bases outside the gene matches: 4. Germline CDR1 and CDR2: DFQATT and SNEGSKA (reference sequence). There are 13 residues in the CDR3. CDR3 sequence (DNA): TGCAGTGCTGTGACAGGGTTCTCCTACGAGCAGTACTTC. It encodes CSAVTGFSYEQYF.

The CDR3 is CSARGLAGVKEQYF. The CDR3 DNA sequence: TGCAGTGCAAGGGGACTAGCGGGAGTAAAGGAGCAGTACTTC. The V gene is TRBV20-1, the J gene TRBJ2-7; TRBD2 agrees at 14 bases. Germline V gives CDR1 DFQATT, CDR2 SNEGSKA (reference sequence). This CDR3 is built from 14 residues. J lost 7 bases, V lost 6 bases, and 8 bases had no gene match.

The rearrangement links TRBV4-3 to TRBJ2-1; TRBD2 is a possible D gene (6 bases). Germline V lookup: CDR1 LGHNA, CDR2 YSLEER. Trimming shortened V by 7 bases and J by 1 base, and 14 bases separated the two germline ends. The CDR3 is made up of 15 amino acids. CDR3 amino acids: CASTPSSGSYNEQFF. CDR3 bases: TGCGCCAGCACACCTAGCAGCGGGTCCTACAATGAGCAGTTCTTC.

The genes are TRBV6-1 and TRBJ2-7; 8 bases agree with TRBD2. The J call could be wrong; TRBJ2-5 is a better fit for the DNA end. In germline, CDR1 is MNHNS, CDR2 SASEGT. CDR3 length: 13 residues. The CDR3 sequence is CASGIAGRETQYF. For the CDR3, the DNA is TGTGCCAGCGGGATAGCGGGAAGGGAGACCCAGTACTTC.

Only a few counts were recorded for this clonotype. The chain links TRBV5-1 to TRBJ2-7; a weak D match, TRBD1 (5 bases). Germline CDR1 is SGHRS and CDR2 is YFSETQ. There are 13 residues in the CDR3. The V gene lost 0 bases and the J gene lost 6 bases, with 10 bases spanning the gap. CDR3 loop: CASSLVLGREQYF. DNA for the CDR3: TGCGCCAGCAGCTTGGTGCTGGGGCGCGAGCAGTACTTC.